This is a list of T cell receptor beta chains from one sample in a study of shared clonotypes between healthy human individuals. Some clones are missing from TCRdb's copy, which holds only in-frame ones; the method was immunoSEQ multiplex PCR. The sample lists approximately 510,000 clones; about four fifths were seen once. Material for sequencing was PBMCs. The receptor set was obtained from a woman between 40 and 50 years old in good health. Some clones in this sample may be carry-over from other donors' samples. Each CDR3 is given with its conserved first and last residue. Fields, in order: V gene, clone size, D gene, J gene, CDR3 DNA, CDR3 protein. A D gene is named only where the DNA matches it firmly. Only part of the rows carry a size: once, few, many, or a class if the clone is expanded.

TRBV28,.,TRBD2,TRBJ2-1,TGTGCCAGCAGTTTAAGGACTAGCGGGCTAATTGAGCAGTTCTTC,CASSLRTSGLIEQFF
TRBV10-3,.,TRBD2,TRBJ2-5,TGTGCCATCAGCGGGACTAGCGCGCAAGAGACCCAGTACTTC,CAISGTSAQETQYF
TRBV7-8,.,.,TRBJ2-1,TGTGCCGGCAGCTTAAGTCCCAATGAGCAGTTCTTC,CAGSLSPNEQFF
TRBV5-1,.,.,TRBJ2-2,TGCGCCAGCAGCCTCACCAGGGCCGGGACCGGGGAGCTGTTTTTT,CASSLTRAGTGELFF
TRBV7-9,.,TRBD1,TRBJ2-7,TGTGCCAGCAGCCCGCCCTCCGGGACAGGGGGCGCCGAGCAGTACTTC,CASSPPSGTGGAEQYF
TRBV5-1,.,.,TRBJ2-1,TGCGCCAGCAGCTTGGGGACCCCTTCCGTGGAGCAGTTCTTC,CASSLGTPSVEQFF
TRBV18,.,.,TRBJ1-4,TGTGCCAGCTCGTCGGGGATGGATGAAAAACTGTTTTTT,CASSSGMDEKLFF
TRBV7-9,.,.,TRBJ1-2,TGTGCCAGCAGCTTAGCAGAGGACCCCAGGAGTGACTATGGCTACACCTTC,CASSLAEDPRSDYGYTF
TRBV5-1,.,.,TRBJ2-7,TGCGCCAGCAAATACAGGGAAGGAGACTCCTACGAGCAGTACTTC,CASKYREGDSYEQYF
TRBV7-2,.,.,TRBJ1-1,TGTGCCAGCAGCGAATCCCTACTTGGGACTGAAGCTTTCTTT,CASSESLLGTEAFF
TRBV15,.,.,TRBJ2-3,TGTGCCACCAGCAGAGAGGGAAGACTCACAGATACGCAGTATTTT,CATSREGRLTDTQYF
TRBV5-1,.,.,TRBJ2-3,TGCGCCAGCAGCTTGGATTCAGGGGTTGTAGATACGCAGTATTTT,CASSLDSGVVDTQYF
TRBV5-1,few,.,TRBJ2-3,TGCGCCAGCAGCTACACAGATACGCAGTATTTT,CASSYTDTQYF
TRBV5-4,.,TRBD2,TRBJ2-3,TGTGCCAGCAGCGGGCGGGGGGGCGGACCAGGCACAGATACGCAGTATTTT,CASSGRGGGPGTDTQYF
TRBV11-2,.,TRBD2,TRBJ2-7,TGTGCCAGCAGCTCCGCTTGGGGGGGGCAGTACTTC,CASSSAWGGQYF
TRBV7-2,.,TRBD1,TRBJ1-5,TGTGCCAGCAGCGCACAGGGGTATCAGCCCCAGCATTTT,CASSAQGYQPQHF
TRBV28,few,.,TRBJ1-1,TGTGCCAGCAGCCTCGGGGTCCCTGAAGCTTTCTTT,CASSLGVPEAFF
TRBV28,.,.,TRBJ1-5,TGTGCCAGCAGTGAAACGGATTATTATAGCAATCAGCCCCAGCATTTT,CASSETDYYSNQPQHF
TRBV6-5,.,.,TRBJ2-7,TGTGCCAGCAGGGGCAAGGGATTCTCCTACGAGCAGTACTTC,CASRGKGFSYEQYF
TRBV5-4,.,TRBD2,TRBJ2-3,TGTGCCAGCAGCTTGAAAGCGGGAGAAGATACGCAGTATTTT,CASSLKAGEDTQYF
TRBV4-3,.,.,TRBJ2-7,TGCGCCAGCAGCCGGGGGACCCCAAGTTCCTACGAGCAGTACTTC,CASSRGTPSSYEQYF
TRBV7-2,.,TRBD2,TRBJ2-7,TGTGCCAGCAGCTTAGTTCGCGGTAGCGGGAGTCTGAACGAGCAGTACTTC,CASSLVRGSGSLNEQYF
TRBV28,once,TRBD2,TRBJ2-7,TGTGCCAGCAGTTTAGGAGCGGGAGTGTACGAGCAGTACTTC,CASSLGAGVYEQYF
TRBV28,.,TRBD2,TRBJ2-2,TGTGCCAGCAGTGCCCCGGGGAGGGGAGGTTATGTCACCGGGGAGCTGTTTTTT,CASSAPGRGGYVTGELFF
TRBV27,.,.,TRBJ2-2,TGTGCCAGCAGTTTCGACACCGGGGAGCTGTTTTTT,CASSFDTGELFF
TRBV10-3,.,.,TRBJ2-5,TGTGCCACCCGGGGTGACCCGGGAGAGACCCAGTACTTC,CATRGDPGETQYF
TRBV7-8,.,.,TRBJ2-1,TGTGCCAGCAGCCCCCACAGCGGACCTACGTTCTTC,CASSPHSGPTFF
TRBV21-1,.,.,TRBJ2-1,TGTGCCAGCAGCCCCTTAGTTTGCAGGGAAGACTCCTACAATGAGCAGTTCTTC,CASSPLVCREDSYNEQFF
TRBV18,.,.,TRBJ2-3,TGTGCCAGCTCACTGGGACTTCAGAGGGACTCAGATACGCAGTATTTT,CASSLGLQRDSDTQYF
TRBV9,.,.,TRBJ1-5,TGTGCCAGCAGCTACGGACTGGACAATCAGCCCCAGCATTTT,CASSYGLDNQPQHF
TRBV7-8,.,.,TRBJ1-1,TGTGCCAGCAGCTTAGCCCGGAACACTGAAGCTTTCTTT,CASSLARNTEAFF
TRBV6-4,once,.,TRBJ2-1,TGTGCCAGCAGTGACTCGAGGAGGTCGTACAATGAGCAGTTCTTC,CASSDSRRSYNEQFF
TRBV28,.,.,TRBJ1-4,TGTGCCAGCAGTTTTGGCCAGGGTTGGGAAAAACTGTTTTTT,CASSFGQGWEKLFF
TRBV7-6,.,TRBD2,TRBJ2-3,TGTGCCAGCAGCTCTCCCAGGACGGGGGGGGACACAGATACGCAGTATTTT,CASSSPRTGGDTDTQYF
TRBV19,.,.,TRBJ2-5,TGTGCCAGTAGTATTGTGGGGGAAGTGGAGACCCAGTACTTC,CASSIVGEVETQYF
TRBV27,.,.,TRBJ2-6,TGTGCCAGCAGTCCTATGGGACACGCCTTCTCTGGGGCCAACGTCCTGACTTTC,CASSPMGHAFSGANVLTF
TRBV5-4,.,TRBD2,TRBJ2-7,TGTGCCAGCAGCGGACTAGCTGTCCACGAGCAGTACTTC,CASSGLAVHEQYF
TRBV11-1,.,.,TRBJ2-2,TGTGCCAGCAGCCGAATGGCCGCGTCGGGCAGGGGGGAGCTGTTTTTT,CASSRMAASGRGELFF
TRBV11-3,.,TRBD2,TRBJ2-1,TGTGCCAGCAGTTTGGGACTAGCGGACTACAATGAGCAGTTCTTC,CASSLGLADYNEQFF
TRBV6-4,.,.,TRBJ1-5,TGTGCCAGCACCAAATTACAGGGCAGGGAGCCCCAGCATTTT,CASTKLQGREPQHF
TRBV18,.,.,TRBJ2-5,TGTGCCAGCTCACCAGCCCTCGGGTTAGGAGAGACCCAGTACTTC,CASSPALGLGETQYF
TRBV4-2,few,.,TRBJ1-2,TGTGCCAGCAGCCAAGACCTTAGACCGGACTATGGCTACACCTTC,CASSQDLRPDYGYTF
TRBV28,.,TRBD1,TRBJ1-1,TGTGCCAGCACCACATCGCGACAGGGGAAGGATTTCTTT,CASTTSRQGKDFF
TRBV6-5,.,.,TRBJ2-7,TGTGCCAGCAGTCGGGACACTTCGAGCTCCTACGAGCAGTACTTC,CASSRDTSSSYEQYF
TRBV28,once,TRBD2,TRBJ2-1,TGTGCCAGCAGTTTAGGGGCGGGAGGGCCCTACAATGAGCAGTTCTTC,CASSLGAGGPYNEQFF